Sequencing of this T cell receptor (beta chain) was carried out in a study of OX40 agonist ivuxolimab in advanced cancers. Whole-study context: Ivuxolimab, which patients received intravenously every 2 weeks, was dosed at 0.01 to 10 mg/kg.

Assay used: immunoSEQ multiplex PCR; TCRdb lists only in-frame clones, some missing. The table records approximately 56,000 clones, about 89% of them present only once. The CDR3 consists of 14 residues. CDR1 is LNHDA and CDR2 is SQIVND in the germline V gene (reference sequence). V was shortened by 5 bases and J by 6 bases, with 14 bases between the two germline ends. As to this clone: Its antigen remains unidentified.

Study-level points and caveats: CD8+ T cells were the subset that, on average, had more expanded clones than CD4+.

This chain joins TRBV19 and TRBJ1-3; perhaps TRBD1 as D (6 bases). The TCR sequence derives from an adult with an advanced solid tumor such as melanoma, head and neck, liver or kidney cancer. The sample here was CD4+ or CD8+ T cells sorted from blood, taken in a trial of the OX40 agonist ivuxolimab. CDR3 DNA sequence: TGTGCCAGTAGTCCTACAGGGCGCGAAAACACCATATATTTT. Translating gives CASSPTGRENTIYF.